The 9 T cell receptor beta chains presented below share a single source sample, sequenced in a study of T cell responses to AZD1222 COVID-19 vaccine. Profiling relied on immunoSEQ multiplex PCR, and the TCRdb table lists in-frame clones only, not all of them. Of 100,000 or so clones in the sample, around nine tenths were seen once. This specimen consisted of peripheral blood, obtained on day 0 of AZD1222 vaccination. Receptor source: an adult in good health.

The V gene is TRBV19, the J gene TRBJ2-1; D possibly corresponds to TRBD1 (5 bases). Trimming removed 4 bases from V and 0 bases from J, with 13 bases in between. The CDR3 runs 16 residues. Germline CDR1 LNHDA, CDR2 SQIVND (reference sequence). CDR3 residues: CASSTRQLGSYNEQFF. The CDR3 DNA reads TGTGCCAGTAGTACCCGACAGTTGGGCTCCTACAATGAGCAGTTCTTC.

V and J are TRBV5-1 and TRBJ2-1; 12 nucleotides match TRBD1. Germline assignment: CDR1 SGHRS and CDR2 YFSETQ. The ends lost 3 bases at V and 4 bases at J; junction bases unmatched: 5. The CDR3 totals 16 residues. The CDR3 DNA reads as TGCGCCAGCAGCTCGGGACAGGGGGCGCGTTACAATGAGCAGTTCTTC. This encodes CASSSGQGARYNEQFF.

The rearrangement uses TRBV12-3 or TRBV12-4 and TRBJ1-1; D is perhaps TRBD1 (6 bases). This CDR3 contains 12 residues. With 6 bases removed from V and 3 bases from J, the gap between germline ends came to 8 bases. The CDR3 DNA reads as TGTGCCAGCAGCTCAGGGGACACTGAAGCTTTCTTT. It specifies CASSSGDTEAFF.

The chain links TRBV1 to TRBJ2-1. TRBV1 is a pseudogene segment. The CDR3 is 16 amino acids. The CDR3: CTSSQAGPVRHNEQFF. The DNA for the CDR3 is TGCACCAGCAGCCAAGCGGGACCGGTGAGGCACAATGAGCAGTTCTTC.

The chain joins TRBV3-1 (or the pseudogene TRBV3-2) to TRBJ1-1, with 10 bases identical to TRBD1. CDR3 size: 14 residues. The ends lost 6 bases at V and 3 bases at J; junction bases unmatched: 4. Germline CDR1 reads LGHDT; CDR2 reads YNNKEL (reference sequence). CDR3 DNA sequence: TGTGCCAGCAGACCCGGGACAGGGGACACTGAAGCTTTCTTT. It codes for CASRPGTGDTEAFF.

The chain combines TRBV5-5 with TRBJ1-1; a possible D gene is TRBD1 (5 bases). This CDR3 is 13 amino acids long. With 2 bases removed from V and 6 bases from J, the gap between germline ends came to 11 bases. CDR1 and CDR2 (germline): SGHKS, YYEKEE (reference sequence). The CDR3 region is CASSFAGGAEAFF. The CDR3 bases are TGTGCCAGCAGCTTTGCCGGGGGGGCTGAAGCTTTCTTT.

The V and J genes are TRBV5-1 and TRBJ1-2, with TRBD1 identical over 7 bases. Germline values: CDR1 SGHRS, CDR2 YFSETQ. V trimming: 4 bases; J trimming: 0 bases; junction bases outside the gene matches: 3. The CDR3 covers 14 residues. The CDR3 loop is CASSHGTANYGYTF. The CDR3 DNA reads TGCGCCAGCAGCCACGGGACAGCTAACTATGGCTACACCTTC.

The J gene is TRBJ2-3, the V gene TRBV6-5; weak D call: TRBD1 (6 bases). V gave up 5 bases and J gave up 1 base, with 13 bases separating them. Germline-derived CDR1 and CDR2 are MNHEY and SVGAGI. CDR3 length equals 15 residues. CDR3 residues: CASSTGQGRTDTQYF. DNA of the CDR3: TGTGCCAGCAGTACAGGGCAGGGCCGCACAGATACGCAGTATTTT.

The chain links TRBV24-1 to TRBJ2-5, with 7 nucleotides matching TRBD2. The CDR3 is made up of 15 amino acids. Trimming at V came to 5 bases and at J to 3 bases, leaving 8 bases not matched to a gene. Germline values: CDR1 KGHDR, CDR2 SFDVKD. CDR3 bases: TGTGCCACCAGTGTTGCCGGCGGGGGAGAAGAGACCCAGTACTTC. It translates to CATSVAGGGEETQYF.